This T cell receptor (beta chain) was recorded in a study of early T cells in non-severe SARS-CoV-2 infection. Study-wide findings and caveats: Private and CD4 specificities were missed by VDJdb matching, which favored anti-spike CD8 responses.

Germline assignment: CDR1 MGHRA and CDR2 YSYEKL. The V gene lost 0 bases and the J gene lost 2 bases, with 15 bases spanning the gap. The CDR3 length is 17 residues. Each cDNA molecule carried a unique molecular identifier. From the 5' RACE reads, TCRdb called clonotypes with MiXCR, one entry per CDR3 protein. The repertoire holds about 110,000 distinct CDR3 sequences, with roughly 13% as singletons. This clonotype was seen once. What it binds is unknown. Sequences were derived from whole blood, sampled at baseline. The rearrangement joins TRBV4-1 to TRBJ2-3; D is perhaps TRBD2 (7 bases). The TCR was taken from an adult who was a healthcare worker with PCR-confirmed SARS-CoV-2 infection or an uninfected control (not recorded which). The CDR3 DNA is TGCGCCAGCAGCCAAGAGAGGGGGGGCGGCCCCACAGATACGCAGTATTTT. It specifies CASSQERGGGPTDTQYF.